A single sample is the source of the 17 T cell receptor beta chains below, sequenced in a study of T cells in Graves' hyperthyroidism and ophthalmopathy (dated by TCRdb to between 2017 and 2020). Libraries came from multiplex PCR. TCRdb names Illumina HiSeq 2000 as the instrument used. TCR beta CDR3 regions were amplified from RNA transcripts. The first round of RT-PCR for the TCR CDR3 was performed with the HTBI primer set and the Qiagen OneStep RT-PCR kit. TCRdb reanalyzed the raw reads on its own, using fastp at Q25 for trimming and MiXCR for clone calling, and kept in-frame beta chains. All rows with the same CDR3 protein become a single entry with the most common DNA and genes. The sample has 470,000 or so distinct CDR3 sequences on record, 20% to 25% of them singletons. Jointly, the top ten make up approximately 25% of the sample. The sequenced sample was blood. The receptors here all came from a man in his late teens or twenties with Graves' hyperthyroidism.

This clonotype was counted a few times. This chain connects TRBV6-2 or TRBV6-3 to TRBJ1-2; D not certain. Trimming stripped 8 bases from V and 4 bases from J, with 26 bases between. The CDR3 length is 17 residues. Germline CDR1 and CDR2: MNHEY and SVGEGT. This chain's CDR3 is CASGDSGRIILSYGYTF. In DNA form, the CDR3 reads TGTGCCAGCGGAGACTCCGGGAGAATTATTTTGAGCTATGGCTACACCTTC.

This sequence joins TRBV24-1 and TRBJ1-5, with no clear D. This CDR3 has 14 residues. V was trimmed by 3 bases and J by 7 bases, leaving 12 bases between them. The germline gives CDR1 KGHDR, CDR2 SFDVKD. The CDR3, as DNA: TGTGCCACCAGTGATATTGGGGTAGAACAGCCCCAGCATTTT. Translation gives CATSDIGVEQPQHF.

This clonotype has a handful of counts. The chain has TRBV11-2 and TRBJ2-2, with D hard to call. V was pared by 3 bases and J by 0 bases, with 8 bases between. CDR1 and CDR2 (germline): SGHAT, FQNNGV. The CDR3 is 15 amino acids. The CDR3, as DNA: TGTGCCAGCAGCTTGAGGCTCGCGAACACCGGGGAGCTGTTTTTT. Translating it yields CASSLRLANTGELFF.

This clonotype was recorded many times. The chain joins TRBV27 to TRBJ1-5; a possible D gene is TRBD1 (6 bases). This CDR3 region has 14 residues. The V gene lost 3 bases and the J gene lost 4 bases, with 10 bases spanning the gap. Germline assignment: CDR1 MNHEY and CDR2 SMNVEV (reference sequence). The CDR3 spells CASSFTGINQPQHF. The DNA for the CDR3 is TGTGCCAGCAGTTTCACAGGGATTAATCAGCCCCAGCATTTT.

This chain joins TRBV27 and TRBJ1-1; tentatively, D is TRBD1 (6 bases). Trimming pared 7 bases from V and 1 base from J, leaving 13 bases between. CDR3 length: 14 amino acids. Germline CDR1 is MNHEY and CDR2 is SMNVEV (reference sequence). CDR3: CASKPGGRNTEAFF. CDR3 nucleotide sequence: TGTGCCAGCAAGCCGGGGGGGCGGAACACTGAAGCTTTCTTT.

The chain carries TRBV6-2 or TRBV6-3 and TRBJ1-2; D is undetermined. The V end lost 4 bases, the J end lost 1 base, and 13 bases lay between the germline ends. The CDR3 length is 15 residues. Germline lookup yields CDR1 MNHEY and CDR2 SVGEGT. The CDR3: CASSLVRRINYGYTF. In DNA, the CDR3 is TGTGCCAGCAGTTTAGTCCGGAGGATTAACTATGGCTACACCTTC.

This clonotype was detected ten times or more. The genes are TRBV20-1 and TRBJ2-2, with a possible D match to TRBD1 (6 bases). V lost 0 bases to trimming and J lost 0 bases, with 11 bases between them. The germline V gene has CDR1 DFQATT and CDR2 SNEGSKA (reference sequence). This CDR3 comprises 16 residues. CDR3 loop: CSARETRTANTGELFF. CDR3 sequence (DNA): TGCAGTGCTAGAGAAACCAGGACAGCGAACACCGGGGAGCTGTTTTTT.

This clonotype was seen more than once but under ten times. This rearrangement joins TRBV20-1 to TRBJ2-2; 14 bases line up with TRBD2. Per germline, CDR1 DFQATT and CDR2 SNEGSKA (reference sequence). CDR3 length: 20 residues. V shed 1 base and J 6 bases; nucleotides not matched to a gene: 16. CDR3 region: CSARVWRPGLAGGGAGELFF. The CDR3 region has the DNA TGCAGTGCTAGAGTATGGAGACCCGGACTAGCGGGGGGTGGCGCCGGGGAGCTGTTTTTT.

The rearrangement uses TRBV20-1 and TRBJ1-6; TRBD1 matches 9 bases. The CDR3 loop spans 12 amino acids. Germline V gene data show CDR1 as DFQATT and CDR2 as SNEGSKA (reference sequence). CDR3 sequence reads: CRTGQGGSPLHF. CDR3 bases: TGCAGAACGGGACAGGGAGGATCACCCCTCCACTTT.

This clonotype was observed many times. The chain is built from TRBV30 and TRBJ2-7; tentative D call: TRBD2 (5 bases). The CDR3 runs to 13 residues. Per germline, CDR1 GTSNPN and CDR2 SVGIG (reference sequence). Trimming pared 2 bases from V and 2 bases from J, leaving 10 bases between. DNA for the CDR3: TGTGCCTGGAGTAACGACGGGACCTACGAGCAGTACTTC. It specifies CAWSNDGTYEQYF.

The chain couples TRBV6-1 to TRBJ2-5; no firm D call. The CDR3 is 13 residues long. In germline, CDR1 is MNHNS, CDR2 SASEGT. Trimming pared 3 bases from V and 7 bases from J, leaving 12 bases between. The CDR3 reads CASSEDRIGTQYF. CDR3 bases: TGTGCCAGCAGTGAGGATCGGATTGGGACCCAGTACTTC.

This clonotype was counted ten times or more. The chain employs TRBV19 and TRBJ1-1; 7 nucleotides line up with TRBD1. This CDR3 spans 13 amino acids. CDR1 and CDR2 from the germline V gene are LNHDA and SQIVND (reference sequence). With 6 bases clipped from V and 6 bases from J, the junction kept 7 bases outside the gene matches. This CDR3 is CASSLTGAAEAFF. CDR3 nucleotides: TGTGCCAGTAGCCTCACAGGGGCTGCTGAAGCTTTCTTT.

The chain uses TRBV4-1 and TRBJ1-1, with TRBD1 as a possible D gene (5 bases). The germline V gene encodes CDR1 MGHRA and CDR2 YSYEKL. V was pared by 1 base and J by 3 bases, with 6 bases between. The CDR3 consists of 13 residues. The DNA for the CDR3 is TGCGCCAGCAGCCAAGCAGGGTACACTGAAGCTTTCTTT. Amino acid sequence: CASSQAGYTEAFF.

The V and J genes are TRBV13 and TRBJ2-7, with 8 bases matching TRBD1. The CDR3 runs 14 residues. V trimming: 5 bases; J trimming: 3 bases; junction bases outside the gene matches: 6. Germline V gene lookup returns CDR1 PRHDT and CDR2 FYEKMQ (reference sequence). The CDR3 region has the DNA TGTGCCAGCAGCGTTGGACAGGGTCACTACGAGCAGTACTTC. This sequence encodes CASSVGQGHYEQYF.

This clonotype came up a few times. V usage is TRBV7-2 and J usage is TRBJ2-7; TRBD2 agrees at 11 bases. The germline gives CDR1 SGHTA, CDR2 FQGNSA. The trim removed 5 bases at V and 1 base at J, leaving 4 bases unmatched. This CDR3 has 15 residues. The CDR3 DNA follows: TGTGCCAGCAGCCGACTAGCGGGGCCATCCTACGAGCAGTACTTC. This sequence encodes CASSRLAGPSYEQYF.

In this sample, this clonotype turned up many times. The chain is built from TRBV4-1 and TRBJ2-5; 10 positions agree with TRBD2. Trimming cost V 0 bases and J 1 base; bases outside gene matches: 2. Germline V CDR1 and CDR2: MGHRA, YSYEKL. CDR3 size: 16 residues. CDR3 DNA sequence: TGCGCCAGCAGCCAAGATCGGACTAGCGGCCAAGAGACCCAGTACTTC. Translating gives CASSQDRTSGQETQYF.

This clonotype was seen at least ten times. This chain uses TRBV12-3 or TRBV12-4 with TRBJ2-2; TRBD2 matches at 8 bases. V lost 6 bases to trimming and J lost 6 bases; unmatched junction nucleotides: 3. The CDR3 length is 13 residues. CDR3 in amino acids: CASSHGGAGELFF. The CDR3 DNA reads TGTGCCAGCAGCCACGGGGGGGCCGGGGAGCTGTTTTTT.